The clone carrying this TCR beta chain was detected only a few times. This record comes from a study of CD8 T cells in Susac syndrome. RNA in amounts of roughly 0.5 to 1 ug was reverse transcribed with random hexamers. An immunoSEQ multiplex PCR generated amplified TCR beta CDR3 products spanning 54 Vbeta and 13 Jbeta. TCRdb recomputed calls from the immunoSEQ multiplex PCR reads with MiXCR, one row per CDR3 protein. The repertoire holds about 300,000 distinct CDR3 sequences, with approximately 85% as singletons. The CDR3 covers 16 residues. The germline gives CDR1 SGHVS, CDR2 FQNEAQ. With V trimmed by 5 bases and J by 1 base, 3 bases remained unmatched. TEMRA cells underwent FACS enrichment and CD8+ and CD4+ T cells underwent negative isolation.

This sequence originates from a human donor with multiple sclerosis. The J gene is TRBJ2-1, the V gene TRBV7-8; 12 nucleotides match TRBD2. Sequenced material: CD8+ T cells from PBMCs. CDR3 nucleotide sequence: TGTGCCAGCAGCCCCGGACTAGCGGGATCCTACAATGAGCAGTTCTTC. Its protein is CASSPGLAGSYNEQFF. Full variable domain (outside the CDR3, taken from reference TRBV7-8 and TRBJ2-1): GAGVSQSPRYKVAKRGQDVALRCDPISGHVSLFWYQQALGQGPEFLTYFQNEAQLDKSGLPSDRFFAERPEGSVSTLKIQRTQQEDSAVYLCASSPGLAGSYNEQFFGPGTRLTVL.